The text below deals with one TCR beta chain. This record belongs to a study of immune cell composition in non-small cell lung cancer. The ends were cut back, 3 bases at V and 14 bases at J, with 12 bases in the middle. Per germline, CDR1 MGHDK and CDR2 SYGVNS. This CDR3 contains 11 residues. TCRdb's table, derived via immunoSEQ multiplex PCR, lists solely in-frame clones and lacks some. The profile shows around 3,000 clones, 75% of them singletons. The TCR originated in a human donor with non-small cell lung cancer. This chain connects TRBV25-1 to TRBJ2-3; tentative D call: TRBD2 (6 bases). Material: lung tumor tissue. The CDR3: CASSDGLRWYF. CDR3 DNA sequence: TGTGCCAGCAGTGACGGACTAAGGTGGTATTTT.